This record covers a single T cell receptor beta chain. Its antigen is still unknown. Germline CDR1 and CDR2: MNHEY and SMNVEV (reference sequence). The CDR3 contains 13 residues. The V end lost 2 bases, the J end lost 5 bases, and 9 bases lay between the germline ends. 13 Jbeta primers and 60 Vbeta primers were used for the PCR. TCRdb keeps only in-frame clones here, not all; method: immunoSEQ multiplex PCR. The record lists around 130,000 clones, of which the ten most abundant hold 1.5% to 1.9%. This entry is derived from a study of cytomegalovirus exposure and HLA in healthy donors. Study-level results: In a later analysis, TCR beta V- and J-gene trimming was associated with a missense DCLRE1C variant.

The rearrangement uses TRBV27 and TRBJ2-5; weak D call: TRBD1 (6 bases). The material sequenced was PBMCs. The clonotype originates from a woman in her 40s in good health and CMV-seronegative. CDR3: CASSLGTRETQYF. The CDR3 nucleotides are TGTGCCAGCAGTTTAGGGACAAGGGAGACCCAGTACTTC.